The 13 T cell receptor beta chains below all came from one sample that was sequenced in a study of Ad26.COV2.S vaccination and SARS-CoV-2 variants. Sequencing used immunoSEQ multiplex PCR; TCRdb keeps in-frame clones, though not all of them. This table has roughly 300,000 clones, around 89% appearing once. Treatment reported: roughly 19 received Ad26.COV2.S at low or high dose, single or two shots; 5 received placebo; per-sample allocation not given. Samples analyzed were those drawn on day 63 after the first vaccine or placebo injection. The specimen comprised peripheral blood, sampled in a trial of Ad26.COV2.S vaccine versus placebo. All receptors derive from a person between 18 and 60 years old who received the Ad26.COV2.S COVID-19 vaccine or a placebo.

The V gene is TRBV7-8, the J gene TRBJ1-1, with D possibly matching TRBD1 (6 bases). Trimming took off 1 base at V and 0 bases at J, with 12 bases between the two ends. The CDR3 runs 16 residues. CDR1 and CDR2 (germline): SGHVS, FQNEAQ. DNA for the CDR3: TGTGCCAGCAGCTTAGGGGACACCCTCATGAACACTGAAGCTTTCTTT. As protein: CASSLGDTLMNTEAFF.

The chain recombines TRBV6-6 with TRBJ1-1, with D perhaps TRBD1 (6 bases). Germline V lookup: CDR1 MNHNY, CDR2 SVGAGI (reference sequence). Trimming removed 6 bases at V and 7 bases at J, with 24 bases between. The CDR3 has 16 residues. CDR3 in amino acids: CASSLGQGPVRNEAFF. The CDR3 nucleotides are TGTGCCAGCAGCCTCGGCCAGGGGCCAGTTAGAAATGAAGCTTTCTTT.

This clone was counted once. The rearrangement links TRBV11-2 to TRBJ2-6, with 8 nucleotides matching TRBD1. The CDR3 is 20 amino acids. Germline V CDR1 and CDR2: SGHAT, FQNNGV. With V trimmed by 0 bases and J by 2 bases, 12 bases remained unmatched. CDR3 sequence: CASSLERGDRGLAGANVLTF. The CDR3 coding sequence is TGTGCCAGCAGCTTAGAACGGGGCGACAGGGGTTTAGCTGGGGCCAACGTCCTGACTTTC.

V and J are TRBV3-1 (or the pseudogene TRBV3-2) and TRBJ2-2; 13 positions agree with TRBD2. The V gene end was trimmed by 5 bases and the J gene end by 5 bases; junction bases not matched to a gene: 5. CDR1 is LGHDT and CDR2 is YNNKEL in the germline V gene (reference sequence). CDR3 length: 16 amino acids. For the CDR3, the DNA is TGTGCCAGCAGCTTTGGACTAGCGGGAGTAACCGGGGAGCTGTTTTTT. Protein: CASSFGLAGVTGELFF.

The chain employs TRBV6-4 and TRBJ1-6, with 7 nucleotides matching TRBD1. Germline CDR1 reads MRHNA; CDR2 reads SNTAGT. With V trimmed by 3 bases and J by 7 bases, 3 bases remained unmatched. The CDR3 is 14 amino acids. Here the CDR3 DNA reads TGTGCCAGCAGTGATAGGGGACAGAATTCACCCCTCCACTTT. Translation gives CASSDRGQNSPLHF.

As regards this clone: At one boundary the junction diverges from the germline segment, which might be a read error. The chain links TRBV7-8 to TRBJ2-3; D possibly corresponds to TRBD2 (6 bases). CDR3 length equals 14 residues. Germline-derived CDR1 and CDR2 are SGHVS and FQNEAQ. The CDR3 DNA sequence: TGTGCCAGCAGGTTAGCGGCCCCCAAAGATACGCAGTATTTT. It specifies CASRLAAPKDTQYF.

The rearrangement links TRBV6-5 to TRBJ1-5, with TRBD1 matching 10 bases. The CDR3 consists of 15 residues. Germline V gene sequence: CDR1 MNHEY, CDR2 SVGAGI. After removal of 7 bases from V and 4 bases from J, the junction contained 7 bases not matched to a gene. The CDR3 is CASTPGQGLNQPQHF. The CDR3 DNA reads TGTGCCAGCACTCCGGGACAGGGGTTAAATCAGCCCCAGCATTTT.

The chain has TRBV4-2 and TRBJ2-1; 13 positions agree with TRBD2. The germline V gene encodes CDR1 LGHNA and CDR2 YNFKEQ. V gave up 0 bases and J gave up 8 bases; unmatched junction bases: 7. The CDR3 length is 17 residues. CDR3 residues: CASSQDIGTSGNDEQFF. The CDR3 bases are TGTGCCAGCAGCCAAGATATAGGGACTAGCGGGAACGATGAGCAGTTCTTC.

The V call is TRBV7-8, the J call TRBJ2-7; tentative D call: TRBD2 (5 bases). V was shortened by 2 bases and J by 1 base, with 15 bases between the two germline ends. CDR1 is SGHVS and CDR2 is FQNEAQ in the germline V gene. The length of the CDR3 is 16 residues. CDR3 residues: CASSLFRAGLSYEQYF. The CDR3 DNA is TGTGCCAGCAGCTTATTTCGGGCGGGTCTATCCTACGAGCAGTACTTC.

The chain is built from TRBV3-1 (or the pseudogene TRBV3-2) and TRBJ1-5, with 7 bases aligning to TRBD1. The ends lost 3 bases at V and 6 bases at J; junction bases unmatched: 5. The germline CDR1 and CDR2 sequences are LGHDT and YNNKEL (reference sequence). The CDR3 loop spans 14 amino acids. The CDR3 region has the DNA TGTGCCAGCAGCCAGAACAGGGGATCTCAGCCCCAGCATTTT. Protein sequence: CASSQNRGSQPQHF.

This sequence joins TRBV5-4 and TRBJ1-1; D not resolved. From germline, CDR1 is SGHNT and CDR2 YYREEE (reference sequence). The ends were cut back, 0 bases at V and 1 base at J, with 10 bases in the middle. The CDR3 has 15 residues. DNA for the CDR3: TGTGCCAGCAGCTTGGGGCTCCTCGAGAACACTGAAGCTTTCTTT. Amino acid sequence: CASSLGLLENTEAFF.

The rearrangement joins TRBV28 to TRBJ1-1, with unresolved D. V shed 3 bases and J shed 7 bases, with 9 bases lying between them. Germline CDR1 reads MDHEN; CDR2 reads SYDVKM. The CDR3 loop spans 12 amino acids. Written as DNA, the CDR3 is TGTGCCAGCAGTTTCTCTAAGGTTGAAGCTTTCTTT. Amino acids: CASSFSKVEAFF.

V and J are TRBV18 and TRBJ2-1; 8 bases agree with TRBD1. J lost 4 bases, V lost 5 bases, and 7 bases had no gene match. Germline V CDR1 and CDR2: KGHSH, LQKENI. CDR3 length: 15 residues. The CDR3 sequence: CASSLGQGRYNEQFF. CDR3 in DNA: TGTGCCAGCTCATTAGGACAGGGTCGGTACAATGAGCAGTTCTTC.